These 20 T cell receptor beta chains originate from one sample sequenced in a study of Ad26.COV2.S vaccination and SARS-CoV-2 variants. The table came from immunoSEQ multiplex PCR; TCRdb's copy has only in-frame clones and leaves some out. The sample records 300,000 to 400,000 clones, approximately 86% being singletons. The treatment is: roughly 18 received Ad26.COV2.S at low or high dose, single or two shots; five or six received placebo; per-sample allocation not given. All samples were drawn on day 63, counting from the first vaccine or placebo injection. This specimen consisted of peripheral blood, obtained in a trial of Ad26.COV2.S vaccine versus placebo. Receptor source: a person aged 18-60 years who received the Ad26.COV2.S COVID-19 vaccine or a placebo.

The chain employs TRBV5-1 and TRBJ2-2; D not resolved. CDR3 length: 15 residues. Germline lookup yields CDR1 SGHRS and CDR2 YFSETQ. The V end was cut by 4 bases, the J end by 3 bases, with 13 bases between. In nucleotides, the CDR3 is TGCGCCAGCAGCCGGTTAGTAAGGGACACCGGGGAGCTGTTTTTT. Its translation: CASSRLVRDTGELFF.

Comments on this clone: One end of the junction fails to match germline, which may point to a read error. The chain employs TRBV15 and TRBJ2-5, with D uncertain. There are 10 residues in the CDR3. Germline loops: CDR1 LNHNV, CDR2 YYDKDF (reference sequence). The DNA of the CDR3 is TGTGCCACCAGCGGAGAGACCCAGTACTTC. Translating gives CATSGETQYF.

This sequence joins TRBV7-2 and TRBJ1-6, with D unclear. The CDR3 sequence is 19 residues long. Trimming removed 3 bases from V and 0 bases from J, with 18 bases in between. Germline V gene sequence: CDR1 SGHTA, CDR2 FQGNSA. Here the CDR3 DNA reads TGTGCCAGCAGCTTGTTGCCCACAGCTTCAAGCTCCTATAATTCACCCCTCCACTTT. It translates to CASSLLPTASSSYNSPLHF.

The chain recombines TRBV5-4 with TRBJ1-2; TRBD1 aligns across 10 bases. Looked up from germline, CDR1 is SGHNT and CDR2 is YYREEE (reference sequence). The CDR3 is 17 amino acids. The junction had 17 bases not matched to a gene; V was cut back by 8 bases and J by 4 bases. CDR3: CASTTGGQRGLGYGYTF. The CDR3 nucleotides are TGTGCCAGTACGACAGGGGGCCAACGGGGTTTAGGCTATGGCTACACCTTC. The full variable domain, with the rest looked up from reference TRBV5-4 and TRBJ1-2, is ETGVTQSPTHLIKTRGQQVTLRCSSQSGHNTVSWYQQALGQGPQFIFQYYREEENGRGNFPPRFSGLQFPNYSSELNVNALELDDSALYLCASTTGGQRGLGYGYTFGSGTRLTVV.

The V call is TRBV12-3 or TRBV12-4, the J call TRBJ2-1; D not certain. Trimming removed 2 bases at V and 9 bases at J, with 5 bases between. This CDR3 spans 11 amino acids. CDR3 in DNA: TGTGCCAGCAGTTTATCCCGTGAGCAGTTCTTC. Amino acid sequence: CASSLSREQFF.

Only a few counts were recorded for this clone. The rearrangement links TRBV30 to TRBJ2-7; 8 bases are a match to TRBD2. This CDR3 comprises 14 residues. After removal of 0 bases from V and 5 bases from J, the junction contained 6 bases not matched to a gene. Germline V gives CDR1 GTSNPN, CDR2 SVGIG (reference sequence). DNA of the CDR3: TGTGCCTGGAGTGTAGGGACTAGTTCCCACGAGCAGTACTTC. Translated, it gives CAWSVGTSSHEQYF.

The chain has TRBV20-1 and TRBJ2-1; D unresolved. Germline V gene data show CDR1 as DFQATT and CDR2 as SNEGSKA (reference sequence). Trimming removed 0 bases from V and 10 bases from J, with 7 bases in between. This CDR3 comprises 11 residues. In DNA, the CDR3 is TGCAGTGCTAGAGATCTCCCGGAGCAGTTCTTC. Amino acids: CSARDLPEQFF.

The chain couples TRBV3-1 (or the pseudogene TRBV3-2) to TRBJ2-5; D may match TRBD1 or TRBD2 (6 bases each). V was trimmed by 0 bases and J by 5 bases, leaving 22 bases between them. This CDR3 is 18 amino acids long. Germline CDR1 LGHDT, CDR2 YNNKEL (reference sequence). The CDR3 nucleotides are TGTGCCAGCAGCCAAGACGTTAGTACGGGGGCTGTTTCGGAGACCCAGTACTTC. Translated, it gives CASSQDVSTGAVSETQYF.

The chain recombines TRBV6-5 with TRBJ2-3, with TRBD2 matching over 11 bases. The CDR3 length is 15 residues. The germline V gene has CDR1 MNHEY and CDR2 SVGAGI. J was trimmed by 4 bases and V by 6 bases; bases with no gene match: 6. The CDR3 sequence: CASRKGLADPDTQYF. CDR3 DNA: TGTGCCAGCAGAAAGGGACTAGCGGACCCAGATACGCAGTATTTT.

The rearrangement uses TRBV5-1 and TRBJ2-1; the match to TRBD2 covers 8 bases. Germline V lookup: CDR1 SGHRS, CDR2 YFSETQ. The V and J ends lost 4 bases and 3 bases, in that order; junction bases with no gene match: 6. This CDR3 has 15 residues. Written as DNA, the CDR3 is TGCGCCAGCAGCCCCTCTAGCGGGTACTACAATGAGCAGTTCTTC. Translating it yields CASSPSSGYYNEQFF.

The J gene is TRBJ2-7, the V gene TRBV9; 9 bases agree with TRBD1. The germline gives CDR1 SGDLS, CDR2 YYNGEE. V trimming: 4 bases; J trimming: 0 bases; junction bases outside the gene matches: 5. This CDR3 comprises 15 residues. The CDR3 DNA reads as TGTGCCAGCAGCCAAGGGACAGGGATCTCCTACGAGCAGTACTTC. This codes for CASSQGTGISYEQYF.

This clone was counted a single time. The V gene is TRBV6-5, the J gene TRBJ1-2; 9 bases match TRBD1. This CDR3 spans 14 amino acids. Germline V lookup: CDR1 MNHEY, CDR2 SVGAGI. V was clipped by 7 bases and J by 7 bases; unmatched bases: 10. The CDR3 DNA sequence: TGTGCCAGCACCCAGGGACAGGGAGGAGGTGGCTACACCTTC. Translation gives CASTQGQGGGGYTF.

The V gene is TRBV29-1, the J gene TRBJ2-7; D is unresolved. The V end lost 7 bases, the J end lost 2 bases, and 12 bases lay between the germline ends. The CDR3 consists of 12 residues. The germline gives CDR1 SQVTM, CDR2 ANQGSEA. The CDR3 sequence is CSARRPPYEQYF. The DNA of the CDR3 is TGCAGCGCCCGAAGACCCCCCTACGAGCAGTACTTC.

The chain has TRBV3-1 (or the pseudogene TRBV3-2) and TRBJ2-7; TRBD1 aligns across 11 bases. J gave up 4 bases and V 2 bases, and 4 bases lay outside the gene matches. Germline V gene data show CDR1 as LGHDT and CDR2 as YNNKEL (reference sequence). There are 15 residues in the CDR3. CDR3 DNA: TGTGCCAGCAGCCAACTTGGGACAGGGGGGTACGAGCAGTACTTC. It yields the protein CASSQLGTGGYEQYF.

The genes are TRBV5-1 and TRBJ1-1; a possible D gene is TRBD1 (5 bases). The CDR3 extends over 15 amino acids. Germline V gene sequence: CDR1 SGHRS, CDR2 YFSETQ. The V end was cut by 5 bases, the J end by 3 bases, with 17 bases between. The CDR3, as DNA: TGCGCCAGCAGACCCATCGGGGCCCTTGACACTGAAGCTTTCTTT. Translated: CASRPIGALDTEAFF.

V usage is TRBV6-6 and J usage is TRBJ2-7, with 10 positions matching TRBD1. This CDR3 has 15 amino acids. Germline CDR1 and CDR2: MNHNY and SVGAGI (reference sequence). Unmatched junction bases numbered 5, after V lost 5 bases and J lost 1 base. This CDR3 reads CASSKGQGLSYEQYF. The DNA for the CDR3 is TGTGCCAGCAGTAAGGGACAGGGGTTATCCTACGAGCAGTACTTC.

This sequence joins TRBV10-3 and TRBJ1-1; 7 nucleotides line up with TRBD1. This CDR3 comprises 13 residues. Unmatched junction bases numbered 5, after V lost 6 bases and J lost 4 bases. Germline CDR1 and CDR2: ENHRY and SYGVKD. The CDR3 bases are TGTGCCATCAGGGGACAGTGGAGCACTGAAGCTTTCTTT. As protein: CAIRGQWSTEAFF.

The V and J genes are TRBV27 and TRBJ2-7; D gene unclear. V lost 3 bases and J lost 2, with 5 bases in between. The length of the CDR3 is 12 residues. Germline CDR1 MNHEY, CDR2 SMNVEV (reference sequence). The CDR3 region has the DNA TGTGCCAGCAGTTTTAGCCCCTACGAGCAGTACTTC. It codes for CASSFSPYEQYF.

J is TRBJ2-5 and V is TRBV25-1; D may be TRBD2 (5 bases). Trimming took off 6 bases at V and 13 bases at J, with 18 bases between the two ends. This CDR3 region has 12 residues. Germline CDR1 reads MGHDK; CDR2 reads SYGVNS. CDR3 sequence reads: CASSGQRVRRYF. The CDR3 DNA is TGTGCCAGCAGCGGCCAGAGGGTCCGCCGGTACTTC. The entire variable domain, with the rest obtained from reference TRBV25-1 and TRBJ2-5, is as follows: EADIYQTPRYLVIGTGKKITLECSQTMGHDKMYWYQQDPGMELHLIHYSYGVNSTEKGDLSSESTVSRIRTEHFPLTLESARPSHTSQYLCASSGQRVRRYFGPGTRLLVL.

The rearrangement joins TRBV29-1 to TRBJ2-1; D uncertain. Trimming removed 6 bases from V and 1 base from J, with 4 bases in between. CDR1 is SQVTM and CDR2 is ANQGSEA in the germline V gene. CDR3 length equals 11 residues. The CDR3 DNA reads TGCAGCGTCGGTTCCTACAATGAGCAGTTCTTC. Amino acid sequence: CSVGSYNEQFF.